The sequence of this TCR beta chain was determined in a study of beta chain features in type 1 diabetes (dated by TCRdb to the late 2010s). For context, the study as a whole: Mean age, gender distribution, total cell number and subset yield were not different between patients and healthy donors. A total of roughly 100 million sorted cells were examined across all samples, and the number of cells per subset was strongly correlated with RNA yield. The study compared the TCRB repertoires of sorted circulating CD4+ T cell subsets in recently diagnosed type 1 diabetes patients with those in matched healthy donors. Naive and central memory subsets were obtained from all 30 or so donors, but regulatory and stem cell-like memory subsets were isolated from only 8 patients and roughly 8 healthy donors.

The cysteine opens and the phenylalanine closes a CDR3 of 15 amino acids. Just CDR3 DNA is preserved here, 45 bases in frame from base 1. For CDR1 and CDR2, the germline V gene lists ENHRY and SYGVKD. For this chain, trimming is 5 bases at the V end and 5 bases at the J end, and the number of junction bases without a gene match is 4. All of the isolated RNA was reverse transcribed with the High Capacity cDNA Reverse Transcription Kit, so expressed TCRB transcripts were sequenced. Deep immunoSEQ sequencing was applied to naive, central memory and regulatory T cell samples, giving an average of about 3.8 million total reads per sample. After sorted cells were lysed in RLT buffer, RNA was extracted with DNase-treated RNeasy Micro or Mini kits, with the choice depending on cell number. To prevent cross-contamination, each cell subset was processed individually, whereas patient and healthy donor samples were processed jointly. TCRB sequences were amplified from cDNA with the immunoSEQ multiplex PCR, producing 87-bp fragments spanning the CDR3 region. The amplicons were sequenced using the Illumina HiSeq platform. As for the authors' bioinformatics: Synthetic template baselines were used to correct PCR bias computationally, reads within Hamming distance 2 were collapsed, and singletons that could not be merged were discarded. By aligning reads against IMGT, V, D and J genes, CDR3 length, and insertions or deletions at six rearrangement sites were assigned. Within each subset, clonotype counts were normalized to sorted cell number, and only after that were true diversity and Gini coefficients computed with the tcR R package. Repertoire sharing was quantified using the overlap coefficient calculated on TCRB nucleotide sequences. As a proxy for the pre-selection repertoire, out-of-frame TCRB sequences from naive cells were analyzed. The immuneACCESS repertoire file appears here via TCRdb, limited to in-frame rearrangements. These files lack a portion of the clones; in checked studies, under half of the deficit traces to unresolved V genes, and the cause of the others is not known. Clonal size and the V and J genes are those of that table, whereas D and trimming came from the DNA. A total of roughly 250,000 clones appear in this sample, around 65% of them only once. The ten largest make up about 0.05% of the sample.

A single peripheral blood draw of 95 to 150 mL on average was collected from each donor into heparinised tubes. A BD FACSAria II and a panel including CD45RO, CCR7, CD25, CD127, CD95 and CD27 were used to sort naive, central memory, regulatory and stem cell-like memory CD4+ T cells. A purity above 95% was achieved for all sorted populations. PBMCs were isolated immediately by Lymphoprep density gradient centrifugation and stained directly without culture. So that batch effects would be minimized, each experiment stained and sorted samples in pairs, pairing one healthy donor with one patient. Results and caveats for the whole study, not just this receptor: At VDJ recombination sites, patients with type 1 diabetes made fewer insertions and deleted more nucleotides, a pattern implying thymic rearrangement abnormalities. Naive, central memory and regulatory TCRB repertoires appeared to be more alike among patients than among healthy donors. In all four CD4+ subsets, TCRB CDR3 length was moderately but significantly shorter in type 1 diabetes patients. Shorter templates might be favored by PCR, yet because patient and control samples were amplified and corrected together, any such skew would affect both groups equally. Sequencing cDNA rather than genomic DNA could over-represent highly expressing activated cells, although activation and CD3 levels did not differ between groups. HLA sub-analyses involved small numbers of individuals, so any influence of HLA type on TCRB rearrangement remained unresolved.

Remarks on this clone: This clone's antigen is unknown. No quality values exist for individual bases; no much larger clone is one base distant.

The sequencing input was naive CD4+ T cells from blood. Interpreted using the paper, the cell subset or site label stands for: true naive CD4+ T cells. The sequence came from a young man in good health. This chain joins TRBV10-3 to TRBJ2-1; the central 12 bases match TRBD2. CDR3 sequence: CAISKTSGSNNEQFF. The DNA sequence is TGTGCCATCAGTAAGACTAGCGGGAGCAACAATGAGCAGTTCTTC.